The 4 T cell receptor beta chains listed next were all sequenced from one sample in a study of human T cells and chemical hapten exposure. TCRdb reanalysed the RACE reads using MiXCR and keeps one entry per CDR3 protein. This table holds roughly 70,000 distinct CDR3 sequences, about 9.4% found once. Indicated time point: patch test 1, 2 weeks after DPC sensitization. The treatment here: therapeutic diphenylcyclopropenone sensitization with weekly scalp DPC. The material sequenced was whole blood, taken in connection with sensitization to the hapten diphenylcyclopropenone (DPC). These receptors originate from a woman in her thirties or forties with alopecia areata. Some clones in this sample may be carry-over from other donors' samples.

Written as DNA, the CDR3 is TGTGCCAGCAGCGTACAGACTCGGGCTGAAGCTTTCTTT. Translation: CASSVQTRAEAFF. V usage is TRBV7-2 and J usage is TRBJ1-1; D gene ambiguous. CDR3 length: 13 residues. V lost 5 bases to trimming and J lost 6 bases, with 13 bases between them. Germline CDR1 SGHTA, CDR2 FQGNSA.

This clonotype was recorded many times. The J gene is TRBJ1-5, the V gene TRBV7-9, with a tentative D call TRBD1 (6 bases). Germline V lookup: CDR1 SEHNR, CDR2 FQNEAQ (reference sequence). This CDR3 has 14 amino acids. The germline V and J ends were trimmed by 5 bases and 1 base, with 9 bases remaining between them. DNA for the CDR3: TGTGCCAGCAGCCCTACAGGGAGCAATCAGCCCCAGCATTTT. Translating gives CASSPTGSNQPQHF.

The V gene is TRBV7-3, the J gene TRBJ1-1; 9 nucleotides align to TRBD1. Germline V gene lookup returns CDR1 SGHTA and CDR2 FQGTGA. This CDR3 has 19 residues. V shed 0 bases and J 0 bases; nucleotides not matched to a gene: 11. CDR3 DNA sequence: TGTGCCAGCAGCTTAACCAAAGTGGGACAGGGAAGCATGAACACTGAAGCTTTCTTT. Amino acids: CASSLTKVGQGSMNTEAFF.

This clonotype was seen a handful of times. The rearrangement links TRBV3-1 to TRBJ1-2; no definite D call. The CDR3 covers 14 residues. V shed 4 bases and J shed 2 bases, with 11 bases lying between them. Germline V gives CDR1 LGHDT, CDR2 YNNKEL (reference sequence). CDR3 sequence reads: CASSLGHSNYGYTF. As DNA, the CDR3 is TGTGCCAGCAGCCTAGGGCATTCAAACTATGGCTACACCTTC.